This TCR beta chain was sequenced during a study of identical twins. TCRdb reanalysed the 5' RACE reads using MiXCR and keeps one entry per CDR3 protein. The sample has some 190,000 distinct CDR3 sequences, roughly 15% seen once; the top ten hold about 38%. The ends lost 4 bases at V and 5 bases at J; junction bases unmatched: 3. The CDR3 has 13 amino acids. Germline loops: CDR1 SQVTM, CDR2 ANQGSEA. This clonotype was seen a handful of times. This sample was shared with a second study, whose subject was T cells expressing NK-cell markers.

The receptor was derived from a woman aged 18-29 years in good health. The rearrangement uses TRBV29-1 and TRBJ2-2, with 8 bases lining up with TRBD1. What was sequenced was CD8+ T cells sorted from blood. The CDR3, as DNA: TGCAGCGTTGTCAGGACAGGGACCGGGGAGCTGTTTTTT. This gives the protein CSVVRTGTGELFF.